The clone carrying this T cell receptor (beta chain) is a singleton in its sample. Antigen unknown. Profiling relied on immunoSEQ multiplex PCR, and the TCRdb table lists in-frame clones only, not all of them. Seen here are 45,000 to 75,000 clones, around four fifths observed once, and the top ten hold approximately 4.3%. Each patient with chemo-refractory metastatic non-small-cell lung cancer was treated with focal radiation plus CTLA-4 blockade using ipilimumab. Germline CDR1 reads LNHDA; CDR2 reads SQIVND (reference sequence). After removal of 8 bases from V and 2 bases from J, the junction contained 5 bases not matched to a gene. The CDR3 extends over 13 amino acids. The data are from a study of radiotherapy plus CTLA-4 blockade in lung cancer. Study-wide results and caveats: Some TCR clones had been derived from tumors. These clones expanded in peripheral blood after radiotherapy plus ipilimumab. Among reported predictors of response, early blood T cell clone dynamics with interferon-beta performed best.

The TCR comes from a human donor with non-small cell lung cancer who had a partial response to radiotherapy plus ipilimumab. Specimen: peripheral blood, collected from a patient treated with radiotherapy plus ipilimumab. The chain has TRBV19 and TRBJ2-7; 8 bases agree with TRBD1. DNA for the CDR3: TGTGCCAGTGGCCCCAGGGGGCCCTACGAGCAGTACTTC. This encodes CASGPRGPYEQYF.